This TCR beta chain was recovered during a study of T cells in Graves' hyperthyroidism and ophthalmopathy (dated by TCRdb to about 2019). Study-wide context: Peripheral blood samples were taken at initial diagnosis, before any treatment was given. In several Graves' hyperthyroidism patients, the study also compared T-cell repertoires from thyroid tissue with T-cell repertoires from blood. To identify distinguishing TCR V-J signatures, a discovery cohort of about a hundred patients was used, comprising 40 to 45 with Graves' ophthalmopathy and some 57 with stable Graves' hyperthyroidism. An independent validation cohort of fewer than 20 hyperthyroidism patients and over 15 patients who later progressed to ophthalmopathy tested prospective prediction of ophthalmopathy. The 100 discovery patients were divided at random into training and test sets in a 7:3 ratio. The paper describes TCR Vbeta CDR3 sequencing of fewer than 150 peripheral blood samples, made up of approximately 40 ophthalmopathy patients, 70 to 75 hyperthyroidism patients and 17 progressor patients. Following sampling, methimazole starting at 30 mg daily was given to hyperthyroidism patients, and high-dose intravenous methylprednisolone was given to ophthalmopathy patients.

The paper's findings and limits, for the study overall: During validation, the model predicted progression to ophthalmopathy a median of approximately 6.5 months ahead of onset, with around 65% sensitivity and around 73% specificity. Most expanded thyroid clonotypes (frequency above 0.001) were also detected in blood, suggesting blood repertoires may reflect thyroid immune responses. No statistical method was used to fix the sample size in advance, and group allocation was not hidden from the investigators. A 13 V-J signature model separated ophthalmopathy from stable hyperthyroidism, with around 90% sensitivity and roughly 81% specificity in cross-validation and 80%/75% in testing.

A patient counted as having stable Graves' hyperthyroidism if no progression to ophthalmopathy occurred over 18 months of follow-up. The hyperthyroidism patients were between 18 and 65 years old and newly diagnosed, with a disease duration of less than 2 months. Any patient with an uncontrolled infection, another autoimmune disease, pregnancy or lactation was excluded. Clinical symptoms, serum thyroxine and TRAb, thyroid ultrasound, and orbital computed tomography formed the basis for the diagnoses. PBMCs were separated from around 9.1 ml of fresh peripheral blood using Ficoll-Paque density gradient centrifugation. Total RNA was extracted using Trizol reagent, and RNA quality was assessed on an Agilent 2100 Bioanalyzer. This clonotype was counted ten times or more. This clone's antigen is unknown. No base quality values were provided; no much bigger clone lies one nucleotide off. Reading from cysteine to phenylalanine, the CDR3 counts 15 amino acids. Only CDR3 DNA remains: 45 bases, in frame from the first base. V gives up 4 bases and J gives up 0 bases, and the segment between their germline ends measures 10 bases.

The TCR beta CDR3 regions were amplified from the RNA transcripts. The TCR CDR3 was subjected to a first round of RT-PCR using the HTBI primer set and the Qiagen OneStep RT-PCR kit. Libraries were constructed in a second round of multiplex PCR, after which size selection and purification were carried out. The libraries were sequenced on an Illumina HiSeq2000 using paired-end 100 bp reads. Concerning the study's data processing: Raw data were processed with SOAPnuke, discarding reads with adapters, uncalled bases, mean Phred below 15, or no exact constant-primer or identifier match. High-quality paired reads were merged with COPE v1.2.5, and unique nucleotide sequences were defined as clonotypes. MiTCR v1.1 was used to align clonotypes to the IMGT TRBV, TRBD and TRBJ reference segments. Analysis was restricted to V-J combinations with a frequency above 0.0001, which covered 98% to 99.2% of repertoires. The TCS score was defined as F50 (clonal expansion) divided by E x V (chaos), with BLOSUM62-based TCRdist calculated between CDR3 peptides within each V-J. Welch's t-statistics and random forest reduced around 510 V-J features to under 15, which were used in a naive Bayes classifier (R e1071). TCRdb reprocessed the public reads (quality trimming at Q25 with fastp, clone calling with MiXCR) and kept in-frame beta chains. Each record represents a unique CDR3 protein, reported with the most common genes and DNA among its rows. Clone size and V and J calls follow TCRdb, not the original study. For this sample the table gives approximately 520,000 distinct CDR3 sequences, of which about 20% were detected only once. The biggest ten clones account for more than 20% of the sample.

This receptor was taken from a man aged 18 to 29 with Graves' hyperthyroidism. The chain is assembled from TRBV12-3 or TRBV12-4 and TRBJ1-3; the D gene is unclear. The specimen was blood. DNA sequence: TGTGCCAGCAGTTATTGGGCCCTCTCTGGAAACACCATATATTTT. Translated, it gives CASSYWALSGNTIYF.